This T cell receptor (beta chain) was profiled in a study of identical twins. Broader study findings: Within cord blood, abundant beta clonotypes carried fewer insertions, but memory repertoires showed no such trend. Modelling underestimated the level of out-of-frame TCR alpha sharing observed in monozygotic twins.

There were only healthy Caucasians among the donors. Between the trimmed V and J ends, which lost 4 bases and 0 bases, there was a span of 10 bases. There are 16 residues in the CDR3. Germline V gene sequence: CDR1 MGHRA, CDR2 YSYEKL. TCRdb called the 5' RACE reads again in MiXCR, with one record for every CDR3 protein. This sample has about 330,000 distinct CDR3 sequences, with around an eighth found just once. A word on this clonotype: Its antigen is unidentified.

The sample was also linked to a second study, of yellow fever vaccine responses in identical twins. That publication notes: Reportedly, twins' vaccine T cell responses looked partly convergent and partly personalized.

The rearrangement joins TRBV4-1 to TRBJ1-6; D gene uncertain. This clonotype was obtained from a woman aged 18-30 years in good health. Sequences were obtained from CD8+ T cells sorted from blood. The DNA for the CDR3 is TGCGCCAGCAGCCTCGACCGGAGCTCCTATAATTCACCCCTCCACTTT. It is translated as CASSLDRSSYNSPLHF.